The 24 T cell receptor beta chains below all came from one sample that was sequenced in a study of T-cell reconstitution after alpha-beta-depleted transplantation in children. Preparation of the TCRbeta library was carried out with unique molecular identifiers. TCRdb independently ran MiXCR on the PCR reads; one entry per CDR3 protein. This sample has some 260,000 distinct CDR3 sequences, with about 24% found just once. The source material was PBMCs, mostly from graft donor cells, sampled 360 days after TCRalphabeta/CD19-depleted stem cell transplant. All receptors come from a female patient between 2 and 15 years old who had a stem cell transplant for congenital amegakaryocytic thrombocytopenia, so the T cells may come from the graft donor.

The DNA of the CDR3 is TGTGCCAGCAGCCAAGTTCCAGGGCGAGAGACCCAGTACTTC. Translating it yields CASSQVPGRETQYF. The gene calls are TRBV14 and TRBJ2-5, with TRBD1 as a possible D gene (5 bases). The V end lost 1 base, the J end lost 4 bases, and 10 bases lay between the germline ends. The CDR3 consists of 14 residues. From germline, CDR1 is SGHDN and CDR2 FVKESK.

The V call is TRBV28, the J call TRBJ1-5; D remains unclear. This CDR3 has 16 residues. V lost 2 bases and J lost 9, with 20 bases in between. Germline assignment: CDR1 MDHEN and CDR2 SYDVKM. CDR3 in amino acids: CASSLSPPRGRRPQHF. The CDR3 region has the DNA TGTGCCAGCAGTTTAAGCCCCCCCCGGGGTCGGCGGCCCCAGCATTTT.

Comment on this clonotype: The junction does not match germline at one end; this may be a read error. CDR3 sequence (DNA): TGTGCCAGCAGGGGCTTAGGACATAACGAGCATTACTTC. Protein: CASRGLGHNEHYF. The chain recombines TRBV2 with TRBJ2-7; D possibly corresponds to TRBD1 (5 bases). The CDR3 extends over 13 amino acids. Looked up from germline, CDR1 is SNHLY and CDR2 is FYNNEI.

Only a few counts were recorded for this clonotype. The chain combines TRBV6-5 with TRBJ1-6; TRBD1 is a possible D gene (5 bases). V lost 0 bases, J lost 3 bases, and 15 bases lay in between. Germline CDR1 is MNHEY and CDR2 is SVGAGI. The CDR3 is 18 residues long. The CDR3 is CASSYSGIRDFYNSPLHF. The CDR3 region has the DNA TGTGCCAGCAGTTACTCGGGCATTAGGGACTTCTATAATTCACCCCTCCACTTT.

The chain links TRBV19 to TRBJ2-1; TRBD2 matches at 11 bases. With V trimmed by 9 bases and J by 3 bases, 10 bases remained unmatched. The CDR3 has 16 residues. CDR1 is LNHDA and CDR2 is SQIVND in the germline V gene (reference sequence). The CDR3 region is CASQVHTSGSYNEQFF. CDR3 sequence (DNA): TGTGCCAGCCAGGTCCATACTAGCGGGAGCTACAATGAGCAGTTCTTC.

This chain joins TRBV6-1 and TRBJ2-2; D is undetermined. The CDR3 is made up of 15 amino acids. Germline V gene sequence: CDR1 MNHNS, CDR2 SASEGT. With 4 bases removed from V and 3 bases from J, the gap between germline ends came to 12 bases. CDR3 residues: CASSGLRSDTGELFF. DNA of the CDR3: TGTGCCAGCAGTGGCCTTCGCTCAGACACCGGGGAGCTGTTTTTT.

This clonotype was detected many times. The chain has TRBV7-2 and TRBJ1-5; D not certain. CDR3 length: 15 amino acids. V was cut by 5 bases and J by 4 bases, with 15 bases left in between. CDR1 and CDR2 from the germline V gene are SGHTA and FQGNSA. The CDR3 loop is CASSIHGSPNQPQHF. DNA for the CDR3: TGTGCCAGCAGCATACACGGGTCACCAAATCAGCCCCAGCATTTT.

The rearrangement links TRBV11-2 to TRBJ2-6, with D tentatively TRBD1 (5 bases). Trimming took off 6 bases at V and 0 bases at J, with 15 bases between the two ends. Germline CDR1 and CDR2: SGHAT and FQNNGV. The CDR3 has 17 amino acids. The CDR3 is CASRLLGQSSGANVLTF. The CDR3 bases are TGTGCCAGCAGGCTTTTAGGACAAAGCTCTGGGGCCAACGTCCTGACTTTC. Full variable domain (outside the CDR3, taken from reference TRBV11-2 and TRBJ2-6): EAGVAQSPRYKIIEKRQSVAFWCNPISGHATLYWYQQILGQGPKLLIQFQNNGVVDDSQLPKDRFSAERLKGVDSTLKIQPAKLEDSAVYLCASRLLGQSSGANVLTFGAGSRLTVL.

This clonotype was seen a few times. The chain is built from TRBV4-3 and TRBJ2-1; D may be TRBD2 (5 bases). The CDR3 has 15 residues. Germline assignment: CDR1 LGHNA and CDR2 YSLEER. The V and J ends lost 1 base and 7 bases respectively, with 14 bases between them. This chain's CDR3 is CASSQVVGAGNEQFF. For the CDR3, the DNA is TGCGCCAGCAGCCAAGTCGTGGGAGCTGGGAATGAGCAGTTCTTC.

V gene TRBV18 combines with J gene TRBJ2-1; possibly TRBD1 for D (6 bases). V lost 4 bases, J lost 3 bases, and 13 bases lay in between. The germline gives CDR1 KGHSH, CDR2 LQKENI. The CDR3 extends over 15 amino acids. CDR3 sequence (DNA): TGTGCCAGCTCACGAGACAGGACATACTACAATGAGCAGTTCTTC. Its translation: CASSRDRTYYNEQFF.

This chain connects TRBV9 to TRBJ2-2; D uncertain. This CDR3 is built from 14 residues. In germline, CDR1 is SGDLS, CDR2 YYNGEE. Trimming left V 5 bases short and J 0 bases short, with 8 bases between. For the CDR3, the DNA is TGTGCCAGCAGTCCCAGAACGAACACCGGGGAGCTGTTTTTT. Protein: CASSPRTNTGELFF. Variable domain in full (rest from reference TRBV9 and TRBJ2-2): DSGVTQTPKHLITATGQRVTLRCSPRSGDLSVYWYQQSLDQGLQFLIQYYNGEERAKGNILERFSAQQFPDLHSELNLSSLELGDSALYFCASSPRTNTGELFFGEGSRLTVL.

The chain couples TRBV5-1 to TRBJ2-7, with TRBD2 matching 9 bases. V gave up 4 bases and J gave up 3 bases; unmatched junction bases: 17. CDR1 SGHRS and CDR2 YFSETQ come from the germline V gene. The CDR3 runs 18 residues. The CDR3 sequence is CASSPYSKLAGPNYEQYF. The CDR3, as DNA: TGCGCCAGCAGCCCCTATTCAAAGCTAGCGGGACCTAACTACGAGCAGTACTTC.

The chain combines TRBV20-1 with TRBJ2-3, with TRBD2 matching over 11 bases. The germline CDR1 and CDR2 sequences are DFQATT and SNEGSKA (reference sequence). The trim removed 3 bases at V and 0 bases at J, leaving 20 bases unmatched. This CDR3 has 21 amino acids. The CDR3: CSARRNGASSGGPKSTDTQYF. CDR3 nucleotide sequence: TGCAGTGCTAGGAGGAATGGGGCCTCTAGCGGGGGGCCGAAAAGCACAGATACGCAGTATTTT.

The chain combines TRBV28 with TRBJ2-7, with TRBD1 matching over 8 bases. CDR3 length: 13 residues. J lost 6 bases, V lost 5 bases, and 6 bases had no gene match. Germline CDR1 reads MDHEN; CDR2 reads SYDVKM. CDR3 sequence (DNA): TGTGCCAGCAGTAACCTTGGACAGGGCGAGCAGTACTTC. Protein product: CASSNLGQGEQYF.

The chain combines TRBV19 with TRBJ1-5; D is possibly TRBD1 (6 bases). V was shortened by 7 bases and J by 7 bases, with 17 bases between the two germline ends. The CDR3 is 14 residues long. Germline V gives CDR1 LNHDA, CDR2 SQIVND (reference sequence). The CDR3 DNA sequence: TGTGCCAGTACGGCAGGGGCCAGGATACAGCCCCAGCATTTT. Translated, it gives CASTAGARIQPQHF.

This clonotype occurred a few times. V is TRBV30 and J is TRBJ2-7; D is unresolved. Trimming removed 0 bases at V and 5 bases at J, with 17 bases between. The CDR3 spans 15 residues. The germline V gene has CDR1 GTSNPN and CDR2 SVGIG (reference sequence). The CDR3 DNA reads TGTGCCTGGAGTGTACGTCGCCGGTTCTCGGACGAGCAGTACTTC. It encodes CAWSVRRRFSDEQYF.

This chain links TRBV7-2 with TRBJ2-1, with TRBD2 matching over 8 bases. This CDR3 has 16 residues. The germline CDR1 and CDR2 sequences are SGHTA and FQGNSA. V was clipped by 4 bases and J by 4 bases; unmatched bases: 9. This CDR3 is CASSSPGLGGYNEQFF. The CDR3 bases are TGTGCCAGCAGCTCCCCGGGACTAGGAGGATACAATGAGCAGTTCTTC.

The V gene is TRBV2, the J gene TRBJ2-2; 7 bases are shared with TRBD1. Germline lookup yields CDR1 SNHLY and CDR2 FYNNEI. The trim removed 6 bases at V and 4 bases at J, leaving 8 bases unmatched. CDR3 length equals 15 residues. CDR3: CASRRQGLGTGELFF. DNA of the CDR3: TGTGCCAGCAGGAGACAGGGATTGGGCACCGGGGAGCTGTTTTTT.

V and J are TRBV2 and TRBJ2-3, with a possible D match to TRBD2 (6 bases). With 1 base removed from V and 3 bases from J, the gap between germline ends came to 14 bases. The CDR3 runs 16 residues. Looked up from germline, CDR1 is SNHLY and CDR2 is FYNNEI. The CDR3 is CASSEGFGRATDTQYF. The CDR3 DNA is TGTGCCAGCAGTGAAGGGTTCGGGAGAGCGACAGATACGCAGTATTTT.

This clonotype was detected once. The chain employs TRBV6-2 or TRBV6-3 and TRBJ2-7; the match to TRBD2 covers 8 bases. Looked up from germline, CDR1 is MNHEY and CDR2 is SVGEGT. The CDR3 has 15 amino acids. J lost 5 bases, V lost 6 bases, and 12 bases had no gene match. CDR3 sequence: CASRPIAGPRHEQYF. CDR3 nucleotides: TGTGCCAGCAGACCCATAGCGGGACCTCGCCACGAGCAGTACTTC.

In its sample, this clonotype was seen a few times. The CDR3 is CASSWKAFNPSTDTQYF. DNA for the CDR3: TGCGCCAGCAGCTGGAAAGCCTTCAATCCAAGCACAGATACGCAGTATTTT. The chain has TRBV5-1 and TRBJ2-3; D gene uncertain. The ends were cut back, 3 bases at V and 0 bases at J, with 17 bases in the middle. Germline V gene sequence: CDR1 SGHRS, CDR2 YFSETQ. CDR3 size: 17 residues.

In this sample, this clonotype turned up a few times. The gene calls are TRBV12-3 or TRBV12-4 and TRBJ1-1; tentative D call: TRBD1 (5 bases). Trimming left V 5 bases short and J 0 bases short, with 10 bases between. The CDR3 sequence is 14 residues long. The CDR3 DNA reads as TGTGCCAGCAGTCCGGGACGTATGAACACTGAAGCTTTCTTT. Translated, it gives CASSPGRMNTEAFF.

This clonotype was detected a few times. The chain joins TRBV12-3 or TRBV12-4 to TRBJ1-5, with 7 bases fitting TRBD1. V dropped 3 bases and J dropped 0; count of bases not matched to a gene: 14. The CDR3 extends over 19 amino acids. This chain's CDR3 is CASSFAHRGTRYSNQPQHF. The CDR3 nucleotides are TGTGCCAGCAGTTTCGCCCACAGGGGTACGCGCTATAGCAATCAGCCCCAGCATTTT.

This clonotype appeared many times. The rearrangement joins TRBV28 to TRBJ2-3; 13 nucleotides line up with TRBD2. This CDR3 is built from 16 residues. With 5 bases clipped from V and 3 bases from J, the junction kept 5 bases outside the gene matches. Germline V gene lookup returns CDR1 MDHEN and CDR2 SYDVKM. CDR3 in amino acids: CASSTRTSGSTDTQYF. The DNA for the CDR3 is TGTGCCAGCAGTACCCGGACTAGCGGGAGTACAGATACGCAGTATTTT.